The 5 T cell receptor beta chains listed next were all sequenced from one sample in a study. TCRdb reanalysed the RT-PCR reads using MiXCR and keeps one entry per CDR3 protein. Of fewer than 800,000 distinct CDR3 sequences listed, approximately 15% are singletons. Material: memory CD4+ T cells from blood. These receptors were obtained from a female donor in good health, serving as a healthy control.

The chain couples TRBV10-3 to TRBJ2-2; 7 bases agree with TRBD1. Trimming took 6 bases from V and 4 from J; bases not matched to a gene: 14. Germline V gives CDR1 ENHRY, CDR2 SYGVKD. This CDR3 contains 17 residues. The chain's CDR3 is CAISAGPTGAFTGELFF. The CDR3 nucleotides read TGTGCCATCAGCGCCGGACCTACAGGGGCCTTCACCGGGGAGCTGTTTTTT.

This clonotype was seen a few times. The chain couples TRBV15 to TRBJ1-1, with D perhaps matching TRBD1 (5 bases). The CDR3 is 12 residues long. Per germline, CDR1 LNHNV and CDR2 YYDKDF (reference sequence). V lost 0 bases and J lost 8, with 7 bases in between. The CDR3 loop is CATSRDWDEAFF. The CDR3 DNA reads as TGTGCCACCAGCAGAGATTGGGACGAAGCTTTCTTT.

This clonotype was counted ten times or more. DNA for the CDR3: TGCGCCAGCAGAACTCCCCGGGATACGCAGTATTTT. Amino acid sequence: CASRTPRDTQYF. The chain carries TRBV5-1 and TRBJ2-3, with D uncertain. Germline CDR1 SGHRS, CDR2 YFSETQ. The CDR3 runs to 12 residues. The V end lost 5 bases, the J end lost 6 bases, and 10 bases lay between the germline ends. Drawing the rest from reference TRBV5-1 and TRBJ2-3, the complete variable domain is KAGVTQTPRYLIKTRGQQVTLSCSPISGHRSVSWYQQTPGQGLQFLFEYFSETQRNKGNFPGRFSGRQFSNSRSEMNVSTLELGDSALYLCASRTPRDTQYFGPGTRLTVL.

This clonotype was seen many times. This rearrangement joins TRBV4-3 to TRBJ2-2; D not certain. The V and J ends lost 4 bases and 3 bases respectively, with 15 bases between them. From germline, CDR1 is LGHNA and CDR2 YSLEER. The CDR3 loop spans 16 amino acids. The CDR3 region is CASSPVTVFDTGELFF. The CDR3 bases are TGCGCCAGCAGCCCCGTGACGGTATTCGACACCGGGGAGCTGTTTTTT.

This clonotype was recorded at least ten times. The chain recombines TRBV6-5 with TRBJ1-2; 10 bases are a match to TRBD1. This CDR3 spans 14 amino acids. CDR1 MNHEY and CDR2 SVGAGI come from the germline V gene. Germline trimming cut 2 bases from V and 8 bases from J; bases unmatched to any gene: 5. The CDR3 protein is CASSYTDRGRGYTF. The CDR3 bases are TGTGCCAGCAGTTACACTGACAGGGGGCGCGGCTACACCTTC.